This T cell receptor (beta chain) came from a study of PD-L1 blockade in urothelial cancer (dated by TCRdb to the late 2010s). A note on the overall study: All patients started therapy around 2014 and received atezolizumab 1,200 mg intravenously every 3 weeks. About 85% of the roughly 30 patients were males with bladder-origin urothelial cancer, and about 60% of the roughly 30 reported a prior smoking history. Patients had an ECOG performance status of 0 or 1 and had received between 0 and 3 prior chemotherapy regimens. Blood samples were analyzed 3 weeks after the start of treatment (second dose) and 6 weeks after the start of treatment. Blood samples gave median yields of around 140,000 T cells and tens of thousands of unique TCRs, along with a median clonality of around 0.08. The study, an exploratory multi-omic analysis, examined somatic, immune and clinical correlates of response to PD-L1 blockade with atezolizumab in urothelial cancer. Pretreatment tumor samples and matched peripheral blood, collected serially before and after atezolizumab treatment, underwent TCR sequencing. Durable clinical benefit was defined as a progression-free survival longer than 6 months, and TCR features were additionally tested against progression-free survival and overall survival. In the same patients, pretreatment tumors underwent whole exome sequencing and RNA sequencing in addition to TCR sequencing. Durable clinical benefit was achieved by nine patients but not by the remaining 20. Around 30 patients had pretreatment blood TCR-seq, about 25 had at least one posttreatment blood collection, and about 25 had tumor TCR-seq.

The time point tag for this specimen amounts to: pretreatment peripheral blood. A total of approximately 27 patients with locally advanced or metastatic urothelial carcinoma, treated at Memorial Sloan Kettering on a trial protocol, made up the cohort. Peripheral blood mononuclear cells were collected pretreatment and during treatment, with between 1 and 8 total time points obtained per patient. The Qiagen DNeasy Blood extraction kit was used to purify genomic DNA from total PBMCs and tumor samples. PBMCs were collected pretreatment and during treatment, and were isolated and stored as previously described. CDR1 DFQATT and CDR2 SNEGSKA were looked up in the germline V gene (reference sequence). The CDR3 contains 11 residues, cysteine and phenylalanine counted. Solely the CDR3 DNA is kept, with 33 bases framed from the first base. The germline V end is reduced by 4 bases and the J end by 5 bases; junction bases left unmatched: 1.

Study-wide conclusions, independent of this receptor: A pretreatment peripheral blood TCR clonality below the median was linked to improved progression-free and overall survival. Because the sample size was small (n ≈ 29) and many exploratory analyses were performed, the results are intended to be hypothesis-generating. Among patients with durable benefit, tumor-associated TCR clones showed greater expansion in peripheral blood 3 weeks after treatment started (n ≈ 21, p = 0.022).

Synthetic TCR analog templates were spiked into each PCR to estimate absolute template abundance from read counts. The immunoSEQ assay was used to amplify TCRbeta CDR3 regions from genomic DNA with bias-controlled V and J gene primers. Sequencing of rearranged TCRbeta segments was performed at approximately 20X coverage. For the original study's pipeline: Clustering was used to correct sequencing errors, and CDR3s were annotated against IMGT so that V, D and J genes could be assigned. Only productive TCRbeta rearrangements were used in downstream analyses, excluding out-of-frame or stop-codon sequences. Clonality was computed as one minus Shannon entropy normalized by the log of the number of unique productive sequences. Fisher's exact test with Benjamini-Hochberg correction, at a threshold of adjusted p below 0.01, was used to find clones that differed between time points or between blood and tumor. In its TCRdb copy, this immuneACCESS table keeps in-frame sequences only and misses some clones. Where compared with another copy, unresolved V genes explain less than half of these, and the others have no known cause. The D gene and trimming were derived from the DNA, and the V and J assignments and clone size from that table. The table for this sample lists about 63,000 clones; roughly 81% of them were counted only once. The ten largest clonotypes hold around 6% of the sample.

Concerning this clone: The clone's antigen remains unknown. No base quality values were provided; no much bigger clone lies one nucleotide off.

The clonotype comes from a man aged 65 to 85 with urothelial cancer. Here the chain combines TRBV20-1 and TRBJ1-2; 7 bases in the junction line up with TRBD1. The source was PBMCs, collected around atezolizumab (anti-PD-L1) treatment. This receptor carries the CDR3 CSATGGYGYTF. Here is the DNA: TGCAGTGCTACAGGGGGTTATGGCTACACCTTC.